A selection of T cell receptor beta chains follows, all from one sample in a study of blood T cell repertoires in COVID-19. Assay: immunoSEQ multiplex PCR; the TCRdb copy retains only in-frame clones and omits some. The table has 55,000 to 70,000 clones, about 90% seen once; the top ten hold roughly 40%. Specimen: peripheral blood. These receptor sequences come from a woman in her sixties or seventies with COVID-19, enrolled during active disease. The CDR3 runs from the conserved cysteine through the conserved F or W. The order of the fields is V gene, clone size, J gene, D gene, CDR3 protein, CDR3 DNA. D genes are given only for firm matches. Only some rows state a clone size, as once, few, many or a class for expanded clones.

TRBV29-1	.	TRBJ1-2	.	CSVAGSGYTF	TGCAGCGTTGCGGGTTCGGGCTACACCTTC
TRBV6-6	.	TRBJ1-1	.	CASSNQGSNTEAFF	TGTGCCAGCAGCAATCAGGGGTCGAACACTGAAGCTTTCTTT
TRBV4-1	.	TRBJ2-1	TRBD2	CASSQASGTSGRNEQFF	TGCGCCAGCAGCCAAGCTTCCGGGACTAGCGGGAGAAATGAGCAGTTCTTC
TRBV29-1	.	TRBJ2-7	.	CSVEGAWGARDEQYF	TGCAGCGTTGAAGGGGCTTGGGGCGCGCGAGACGAGCAGTACTTC
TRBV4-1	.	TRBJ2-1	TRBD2	CASSPGLAKSSYNEQFF	TGCGCCAGCTCTCCGGGACTAGCGAAGAGCTCCTACAATGAGCAGTTCTTC
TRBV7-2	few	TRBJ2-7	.	CASSFGQGQGYEQYF	TGTGCCAGCAGCTTTGGGCAGGGTCAAGGCTACGAGCAGTACTTC
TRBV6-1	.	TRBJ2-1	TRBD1	CASSANRGEHDNEQFF	TGTGCCAGCAGTGCTAACAGGGGCGAACACGACAATGAGCAGTTCTTC
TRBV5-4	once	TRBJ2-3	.	CASSLGGRGHFNGVDTQYF	TGTGCCAGCAGCCTAGGGGGGAGGGGACACTTTAACGGGGTTGATACGCAGTATTTT
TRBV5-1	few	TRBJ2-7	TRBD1	CASSLVAGGSYEQYF	TGCGCCAGCAGCTTGGTTGCAGGGGGCTCCTACGAGCAGTACTTC
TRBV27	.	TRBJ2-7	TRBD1	CASSYGTGEGNEQYF	TGTGCCAGCAGTTATGGGACAGGGGAAGGGAACGAGCAGTACTTC
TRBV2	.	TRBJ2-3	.	CASRRRDGDTQYF	TGTGCCAGCAGGCGGCGGGACGGGGATACGCAGTATTTT
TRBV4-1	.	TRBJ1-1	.	CASSQEQLRNTEAFF	TGCGCCAGCAGCCAAGAACAGCTCAGGAACACTGAAGCTTTCTTT
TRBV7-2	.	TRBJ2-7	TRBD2	CASSPGGLVYEQYF	TGTGCCAGCAGCCCCGGGGGGTTGGTGTACGAGCAGTACTTC
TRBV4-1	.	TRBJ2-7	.	CASSQDSGLSGEEQYF	TGCGCCAGCAGCCAAGATTCGGGGTTGTCGGGCGAGGAGCAGTACTTC
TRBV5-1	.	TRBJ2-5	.	CASSPLGVAGSQETQYF	TGCGCCAGCAGCCCGTTGGGTGTCGCGGGCAGCCAAGAGACCCAGTACTTC
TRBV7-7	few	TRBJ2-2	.	CASSSTQGNTGELFF	TGTGCCAGCAGCTCCACCCAGGGGAACACCGGGGAGCTGTTTTTT
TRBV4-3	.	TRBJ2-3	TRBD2	CASSQDGLAGGLKYF	TGCGCCAGCAGCCAAGATGGACTAGCGGGGGGGCTGAAGTATTTT
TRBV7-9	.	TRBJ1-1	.	CASSLPAPGQGYSEAFF	TGTGCCAGCAGCTTACCGGCTCCGGGGCAGGGGTATTCTGAAGCTTTCTTT
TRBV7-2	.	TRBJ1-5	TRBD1	CASSSGQGFLSNQPQHF	TGTGCCAGCAGCTCTGGACAGGGGTTCTTGAGCAATCAGCCCCAGCATTTT
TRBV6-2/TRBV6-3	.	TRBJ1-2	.	CASSYPTENYGYTF	TGTGCCAGCAGTTACCCCACGGAGAACTATGGCTACACCTTC
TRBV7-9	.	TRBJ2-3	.	CASSLGTPGDTQYF	TGTGCCAGCAGCTTAGGGACCCCAGGGGATACGCAGTATTTT
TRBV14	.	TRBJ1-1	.	CASSQVQYTEAFF	TGTGCCAGCAGCCAAGTTCAATACACTGAAGCTTTCTTT
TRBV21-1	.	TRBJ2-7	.	CASSIETGRTYEQYF	TGTGCCAGCAGCATCGAGACAGGACGGACCTACGAGCAGTACTTC